This T cell receptor (beta chain) is drawn from a study of Ad26.COV2.S vaccination and SARS-CoV-2 variants. Treatment described: roughly 20 received Ad26.COV2.S at low or high dose, single or two shots; roughly five received placebo; per-sample allocation not given. Each sample was drawn 63 days after the first injection (of vaccine or placebo). An Ad26 vector expressing Wuhan-strain SARS-CoV-2 spike served as the vaccine. Profiling relied on immunoSEQ multiplex PCR, and the TCRdb table lists in-frame clones only, not all of them. The sample has roughly 700,000 clones, 80% to 90% seen once. Germline V gene data show CDR1 as SGHTA and CDR2 as FQGNSA. Trimming cost V 3 bases and J 2 bases, with 8 bases left between them. This CDR3 has 13 residues.

The starting material was peripheral blood, obtained in a trial of Ad26.COV2.S vaccine versus placebo. This clonotype was obtained from a person aged 18-60 years who received the Ad26.COV2.S COVID-19 vaccine or a placebo. The rearrangement joins TRBV7-2 to TRBJ2-7; D remains ambiguous. This CDR3 reads CASSFHRAYEQYF. The CDR3 region has the DNA TGTGCCAGCAGCTTTCACCGGGCCTACGAGCAGTACTTC.